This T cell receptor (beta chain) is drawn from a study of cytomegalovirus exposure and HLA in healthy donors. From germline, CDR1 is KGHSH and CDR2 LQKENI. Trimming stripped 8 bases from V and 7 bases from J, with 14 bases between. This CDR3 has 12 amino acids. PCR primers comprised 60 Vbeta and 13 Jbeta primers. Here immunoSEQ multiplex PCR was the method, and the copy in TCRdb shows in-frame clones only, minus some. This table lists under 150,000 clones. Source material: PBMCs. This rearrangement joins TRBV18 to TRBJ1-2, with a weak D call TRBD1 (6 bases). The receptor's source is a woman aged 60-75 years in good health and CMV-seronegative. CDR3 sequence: CASRPEGGGYTF. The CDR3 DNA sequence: TGTGCCAGCCGCCCTGAAGGGGGTGGCTACACCTTC. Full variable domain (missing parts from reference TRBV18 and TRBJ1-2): NAGVMQNPRHLVRRRGQEARLRCSPMKGHSHVYWYRQLPEEGLKFMVYLQKENIIDESGMPKERFSAEFPKEGPSILRIQQVVRGDSAAYFCASRPEGGGYTFGSGTRLTVV.